This T cell receptor (beta chain) appears in the sequencing data of a study of blood T cell repertoires in COVID-19. V lost 1 base to trimming and J lost 2 bases; unmatched junction nucleotides: 4. The CDR3 runs to 16 residues. Germline assignment: CDR1 MNHEY and CDR2 SVGAGI. Profiling relied on immunoSEQ multiplex PCR, and the TCRdb table lists in-frame clones only, not all of them. The table has 40,000 or so clones, about nine tenths seen once; the top ten hold roughly an eighth. The sequenced sample consisted of peripheral blood. V is TRBV6-5 and J is TRBJ2-2; 7 nucleotides match TRBD1. This receptor was taken from a human donor in a cohort sampled during active COVID-19. The CDR3, as DNA: TGTGCCAGCAGTTACTACAGGGGTAGTAACACCGGGGAGCTGTTTTTT. This codes for CASSYYRGSNTGELFF.